The present entry profiles one TCR beta chain with its context. Its target is not known. This entry is derived from a study of PD-1 blockade in classical Hodgkin lymphoma. Study conclusions and caveats: Relative to healthy donors, newly diagnosed patients reportedly had lower baseline TCR diversity, which was reported as lower still in relapsed/refractory patients. The drivers behind the repertoire differences, possibly disease activity or prior therapy, remain undefined.

Germline CDR1 MDHEN, CDR2 SYDVKM. Trimming took 3 bases from V and 6 from J, leaving 24 bases between them. The CDR3 runs to 18 residues. As to time point: newly diagnosed, previously untreated cHL patient sample. By magnetic negative selection, CD4+ T cells were purified from thawed PBMCs. PBMCs from untreated, newly diagnosed classical Hodgkin lymphoma were comparison samples. Method: immunoSEQ multiplex PCR; TCRdb's copy keeps in-frame clones and lacks some. The data hold tens of thousands of clones, with 90% observed a single time. The receptor was isolated from a human donor with classical Hodgkin lymphoma. What was sequenced was CD4+ T cells from blood. The rearrangement links TRBV28 to TRBJ1-5; D gene unclear. CDR3 amino acids: CASSFEVGAREPGQPQHF. The CDR3 nucleotides are TGTGCCAGCAGTTTTGAGGTGGGCGCAAGGGAACCGGGTCAGCCCCAGCATTTT. The complete variable domain, with remaining parts taken from reference TRBV28 and TRBJ1-5, reads DVKVTQSSRYLVKRTGEKVFLECVQDMDHENMFWYRQDPGLGLRLIYFSYDVKMKEKGDIPEGYSVSREKKERFSLILESASTNQTSMYLCASSFEVGAREPGQPQHFGDGTRLSIL.